Presented here are 23 T cell receptor beta chains from one specimen sequenced in a study of regulatory T cells in long-lasting Graves disease. Time point described: newly diagnosed GD, antithyroid drugs for less than 3 months. PBMC-derived RNA was used for the TCR library. Building of the TCR beta libraries involved iRepertoire HTBI primers and Arm-PCR of CDR3 regions. In TCRdb, the multiplex PCR reads were re-called with MiXCR into one record per CDR3 protein. This table holds roughly 520,000 distinct CDR3 sequences, 12% found once. This same sample was also taken into another study, of T cells in Graves' hyperthyroidism and ophthalmopathy.

The source material was peripheral blood mononuclear cells (PBMCs), sampled at new diagnosis, from a patient treated with antithyroid drugs. Every receptor here comes from a woman in her thirties with Graves disease.

This clonotype was seen many times. The gene calls are TRBV9 and TRBJ2-7; 7 positions agree with TRBD2. The CDR3 loop spans 14 amino acids. V was clipped by 3 bases and J by 2 bases; unmatched bases: 5. The germline CDR1 and CDR2 sequences are SGDLS and YYNGEE. As DNA, the CDR3 is TGTGCCAGCAGCGAGGGAGGGGCCACCTACGAGCAGTACTTC. It is translated as CASSEGGATYEQYF.

This clonotype came up many times. The chain recombines TRBV11-2 with TRBJ2-1, with D unresolved. V lost 3 bases to trimming and J lost 4 bases, with 13 bases between them. CDR3 length: 15 residues. CDR1 is SGHAT, CDR2 FQNNGV, per germline. The CDR3 DNA is TGTGCCAGCAGCTTTCTCCAGTCTAGATACAATGAGCAGTTCTTC. This codes for CASSFLQSRYNEQFF.

This clonotype appeared many times. V gene TRBV11-3 combines with J gene TRBJ2-3, with a tentative D call TRBD1 (6 bases). This CDR3 comprises 15 residues. V was trimmed by 3 bases and J by 4 bases, leaving 14 bases between them. Germline lookup yields CDR1 SGHNT and CDR2 YENEEA. CDR3 nucleotides: TGTGCCAGCAGCTTGGGGGAACAGGGTGCAGATACGCAGTATTTT. Amino acids: CASSLGEQGADTQYF.

The rearrangement links TRBV6-1 to TRBJ1-5; 7 bases are shared with TRBD1. V shed 8 bases, J shed 0 bases, and the junction held 13 bases outside the gene matches. The CDR3 has 17 amino acids. In germline, CDR1 is MNHNS, CDR2 SASEGT. This CDR3 reads CASWSRGVPYSNQPQHF. The CDR3, as DNA: TGTGCCAGCTGGTCCAGGGGGGTCCCCTATAGCAATCAGCCCCAGCATTTT.

The sample holds many counts of this clonotype. V is TRBV2 and J is TRBJ1-4; D is unclear. The ends were cut back, 7 bases at V and 3 bases at J, with 9 bases in the middle. Germline lookup yields CDR1 SNHLY and CDR2 FYNNEI. CDR3 size: 13 residues. The CDR3: CASIRGANEKLFF. The CDR3, as DNA: TGTGCCAGCATCCGTGGGGCTAATGAAAAACTGTTTTTT.

This clonotype has a handful of counts. Here the CDR3 DNA reads TGTGCCAGCAGCTTGGCCTCGGGTGGAAACACCATATATTTT. Translated: CASSLASGGNTIYF. The rearrangement joins TRBV5-5 to TRBJ1-3; D ambiguous. CDR3 length: 14 amino acids. CDR1 is SGHKS and CDR2 is YYEKEE in the germline V gene (reference sequence). The ends were cut back, 0 bases at V and 3 bases at J, with 7 bases in the middle.

This clonotype has a count of ten or more. V is TRBV19 and J is TRBJ2-2; no reliable D call. V shed 5 bases and J shed 0 bases, with 13 bases lying between them. CDR1 and CDR2 (germline): LNHDA, SQIVND (reference sequence). This CDR3 has 16 amino acids. The CDR3 DNA is TGTGCCAGTAGTTCTGGACGTGGCGCGAACACCGGGGAGCTGTTTTTT. It codes for CASSSGRGANTGELFF.

This clonotype was observed many times. The chain uses TRBV6-1 and TRBJ2-1; D might be TRBD2 (5 bases). Germline CDR1 and CDR2: MNHNS and SASEGT. The CDR3 sequence is 13 residues long. The V end was cut by 4 bases, the J end by 4 bases, with 8 bases between. The CDR3 is CASSADSYNEQFF. The CDR3 DNA is TGTGCCAGCAGTGCGGACTCGTACAATGAGCAGTTCTTC.

This clonotype was counted ten times or more. The V call is TRBV11-2, the J call TRBJ2-5, with TRBD1 matching over 9 bases. Germline V CDR1 and CDR2: SGHAT, FQNNGV. The CDR3 loop spans 17 amino acids. Germline trimming cut 0 bases from V and 3 bases from J; bases unmatched to any gene: 8. The chain's CDR3 is CASSLEATGGVEETQYF. The CDR3 nucleotides are TGTGCCAGCAGCTTAGAGGCTACAGGGGGCGTCGAAGAGACCCAGTACTTC.

This clonotype was seen at least ten times. CDR3 bases: TGTGCCAGTAGTAGACTAGCGGGAGGATCGACAGATACGCAGTATTTT. Protein product: CASSRLAGGSTDTQYF. The chain combines TRBV19 with TRBJ2-3; TRBD2 aligns across 13 bases. There are 16 residues in the CDR3. Germline V gene lookup returns CDR1 LNHDA and CDR2 SQIVND (reference sequence). With V trimmed by 4 bases and J by 3 bases, 4 bases remained unmatched.

This clonotype was counted ten times or more. This rearrangement joins TRBV28 to TRBJ2-3; TRBD2 is a possible D gene (5 bases). The CDR3 is 14 amino acids. Germline V gene sequence: CDR1 MDHEN, CDR2 SYDVKM. V was pared by 6 bases and J by 2 bases, with 12 bases between. The CDR3: CASSPSGSTDTQYF. The CDR3 nucleotides are TGTGCCAGCAGCCCAAGCGGATCCACAGATACGCAGTATTTT.

This clonotype has at least ten counts. The DNA for the CDR3 is TGTGCCAGCAGCTTAGATGGCCTAGCGGGGGGAAATGAGCAGTTCTTC. Protein sequence: CASSLDGLAGGNEQFF. This chain joins TRBV11-3 and TRBJ2-1; 11 bases match TRBD2. Germline V gene data show CDR1 as SGHNT and CDR2 as YENEEA. This CDR3 spans 16 amino acids. The V and J ends lost 0 bases and 7 bases, in that order; junction bases with no gene match: 5.

This clonotype was seen many times. The rearrangement joins TRBV30 to TRBJ1-5; D unclear. CDR3 size: 13 residues. Deletions cut 1 base from V and 9 bases from J, with 13 bases between. Per the germline V gene, CDR1 is GTSNPN and CDR2 is SVGIG (reference sequence). CDR3 residues: CAWSEQRITPQHF. The CDR3 bases are TGTGCCTGGAGTGAACAGCGGATTACGCCCCAGCATTTT.

The genes are TRBV4-3 and TRBJ2-5; D is possibly TRBD1 (6 bases). V lost 0 bases to trimming and J lost 1 base, with 15 bases between them. Per germline, CDR1 LGHNA and CDR2 YSLEER. The CDR3 is 17 residues long. The CDR3 DNA reads as TGCGCCAGCAGCCAAGATTCTCACGACAGGACCCAAGAGACCCAGTACTTC. It translates to CASSQDSHDRTQETQYF.

This clonotype was found many times. The chain combines TRBV2 with TRBJ2-5; 9 bases align to TRBD1. The V and J ends lost 7 bases and 5 bases, in that order; junction bases with no gene match: 8. The CDR3 runs 14 residues. Germline assignment: CDR1 SNHLY and CDR2 FYNNEI. This chain's CDR3 is CASTKGQGKETQYF. As DNA, the CDR3 is TGTGCCAGCACTAAAGGACAGGGGAAGGAGACCCAGTACTTC.

V is TRBV5-5 and J is TRBJ2-7; D is unclear. CDR1 SGHKS and CDR2 YYEKEE come from the germline V gene (reference sequence). This CDR3 spans 14 amino acids. V lost 3 bases and J lost 3, with 13 bases in between. The chain's CDR3 is CASSSLTLDYEQYF. As DNA, the CDR3 is TGTGCCAGCAGCTCCTTGACACTTGACTACGAGCAGTACTTC.

The chain has TRBV12-5 and TRBJ2-2; D perhaps matches TRBD2 (5 bases). Germline V gene sequence: CDR1 LGHNT, CDR2 FRNRAP. The ends were cut back, 1 base at V and 4 bases at J, with 10 bases in the middle. This CDR3 is built from 15 residues. CDR3 sequence (DNA): TGTGCTAGTGGTTTGGAGCAGGCGGGCACCGGGGAGCTGTTTTTT. This gives the protein CASGLEQAGTGELFF.

This clonotype was seen at least ten times. V gene TRBV7-2 combines with J gene TRBJ2-3; TRBD2 matches at 7 bases. Germline V gene sequence: CDR1 SGHTA, CDR2 FQGNSA. V was clipped by 3 bases and J by 0 bases; unmatched bases: 6. The CDR3 runs to 16 residues. The CDR3 loop is CASSLALAASTDTQYF. As DNA, the CDR3 is TGTGCCAGCAGCTTGGCCCTAGCGGCTAGCACAGATACGCAGTATTTT. Full variable domain (missing parts from reference TRBV7-2 and TRBJ2-3): GAGVSQSPSNKVTEKGKDVELRCDPISGHTALYWYRQSLGQGLEFLIYFQGNSAPDKSGLPSDRFSAERTGGSVSTLTIQRTQQEDSAVYLCASSLALAASTDTQYFGPGTRLTVL.

This clonotype was found many times. This chain joins TRBV7-6 and TRBJ2-1; 8 bases align to TRBD1. The germline CDR1 and CDR2 sequences are SGHVS and FNYEAQ. The V segment lost 7 bases and the J segment 4 bases; nucleotides outside the gene matches: 12. The CDR3 covers 16 residues. In DNA, the CDR3 is TGTGCCAGCACCGGGGGTTTAGGACAGGGATACAATGAGCAGTTCTTC. Residues: CASTGGLGQGYNEQFF. The whole variable domain, remainder taken from reference TRBV7-6 and TRBJ2-1, is GAGVSQSPRYKVTKRGQDVALRCDPISGHVSLYWYRQALGQGPEFLTYFNYEAQQDKSGLPNDRFSAERPEGSISTLTIQRTEQRDSAMYRCASTGGLGQGYNEQFFGPGTRLTVL.

This clonotype was seen ten or more times. The rearrangement uses TRBV13 and TRBJ2-3; no firm D call. Germline CDR1 is PRHDT and CDR2 is FYEKMQ (reference sequence). The CDR3 runs to 15 residues. V gave up 5 bases and J gave up 4 bases, with 16 bases separating them. The CDR3 DNA reads TGTGCCAGCAGCCGACGGCCCCTAAATCCAGATACGCAGTATTTT. It is translated as CASSRRPLNPDTQYF.

This clonotype has at least ten counts. V usage is TRBV20-1 and J usage is TRBJ1-5; D is possibly TRBD1 (6 bases). The CDR3 is 14 amino acids. With 2 bases removed from V and 0 bases from J, the gap between germline ends came to 8 bases. From germline, CDR1 is DFQATT and CDR2 SNEGSKA (reference sequence). The CDR3 region has the DNA TGCAGTGCTAGAAGGGACATTAGCAATCAGCCCCAGCATTTT. Amino acids: CSARRDISNQPQHF.

This sequence joins TRBV19 and TRBJ2-6; D is unresolved. There are 15 residues in the CDR3. Trimming removed 1 base from V and 1 base from J, with 5 bases in between. Per the germline V gene, CDR1 is LNHDA and CDR2 is SQIVND (reference sequence). The CDR3 here is CASSIVASGANVLTF. CDR3 coding DNA: TGTGCCAGTAGTATAGTAGCTTCTGGGGCCAACGTCCTGACTTTC.

Comment on this clonotype: A clone one base away is much larger, so this may be a read error. The rearrangement uses TRBV7-9 and TRBJ2-7; D ambiguous. The CDR3 spans 11 residues. The germline V gene encodes CDR1 SEHNR and CDR2 FQNEAQ (reference sequence). This chain's CDR3 is CTSSLFHEQYF. The CDR3 DNA follows: TGTACCAGCAGCTTATTCCACGAGCAGTACTTC.